A few counts support the clone carrying this T cell receptor beta chain. Its antigen is as yet unknown. The CDR3 has 18 amino acids. This record belongs to a study of T cell clonotyping in hematopoietic cell transplantation. Findings and caveats of the study: At the given depth, recipient repertoires were over 95% de novo clonotypes. CD4 and CD8 repertoire contributions could not be separated without sorting. After transplant, recipient diversity fell while pathologically expanded clonotypes grew through day 180.

Assay used: immunoSEQ multiplex PCR; TCRdb lists only in-frame clones, some missing. Among 9,000 to 13,000 clones listed, about 88% were seen once. This TCR was sampled from a female patient in her 60s who had an allogeneic stem cell transplant from an unrelated donor, so the T cells may come from the graft donor. Some clones in this sample may be carry-over from other donors' samples. The J gene is TRBJ2-7, the V gene TRBV21-1; the table's TRBD2 call for D was not verified on the DNA. TRBV21-1 is a recognized pseudogene. Material: PBMCs, obtained 100 days after allogeneic stem cell transplant. Here the CDR3 DNA reads TGTGCCAGCAGCAATTCGGGACTAGCGGGACGAAGCTCCTACGAGCAGTACTTC. Its translation: CASSNSGLAGRSSYEQYF.